This entry lists 9 T cell receptor beta chains sequenced from one sample in a study of CD8 T cells in ankylosing spondylitis. TCRdb redid the calling of the 5' RACE reads with MiXCR, one entry per CDR3 protein. The profile shows some 130,000 distinct CDR3 sequences, 6% to 8.5% of them singletons. Sequencing was performed on blood, either unsorted or a sorted T cell fraction (not recorded which). These receptor sequences come from a female donor with ankylosing spondylitis or in good health (not recorded which).

This clonotype was observed many times. The V and J genes are TRBV5-5 and TRBJ1-4; D may be TRBD1 (5 bases). Germline V CDR1 and CDR2: SGHKS, YYEKEE (reference sequence). V was shortened by 3 bases and J by 6 bases, with 18 bases between the two germline ends. The length of the CDR3 is 16 residues. Written as DNA, the CDR3 is TGTGCCAGCAGCTGGGGCCAGCGGGCCGGGGATGAAAAACTGTTTTTT. Its translation: CASSWGQRAGDEKLFF.

This clonotype appeared many times. The rearrangement joins TRBV4-3 to TRBJ1-2, with D uncertain. The CDR3 consists of 13 residues. Germline V gene data show CDR1 as LGHNA and CDR2 as YSLEER. V was cut by 1 base and J by 4 bases, with 7 bases left in between. CDR3 bases: TGCGCCAGCAGCCAAGTGGGTGTCTATGGCTACACCTTC. Protein: CASSQVGVYGYTF.

In this sample, this clonotype turned up many times. The chain links TRBV3-1 to TRBJ2-5; 7 bases are shared with TRBD1. This CDR3 contains 17 residues. Germline V CDR1 and CDR2: LGHDT, YNNKEL (reference sequence). V lost 4 bases to trimming and J lost 2 bases; unmatched junction nucleotides: 13. The CDR3 DNA is TGTGCCAGCAGCCCACACAGGGGCCCGCGAGTTCAAGAGACCCAGTACTTC. This encodes CASSPHRGPRVQETQYF.

The chain has TRBV6-1 and TRBJ1-5; 8 nucleotides agree with TRBD1. CDR1 is MNHNS, CDR2 SASEGT, per germline. Trimming at V came to 8 bases and at J to 0 bases, leaving 12 bases not matched to a gene. The CDR3 loop spans 17 amino acids. The CDR3 sequence: CASLRPRGLYSNQPQHF. The CDR3 coding sequence is TGTGCCAGCTTGCGGCCCAGGGGGCTTTATAGCAATCAGCCCCAGCATTTT.

This clonotype has a count of ten or more. This chain uses TRBV20-1 with TRBJ1-5, with a weak D call TRBD1 (6 bases). CDR1 is DFQATT and CDR2 is SNEGSKA in the germline V gene (reference sequence). The CDR3 length is 16 residues. The V end was cut by 0 bases, the J end by 8 bases, with 20 bases between. CDR3 bases: TGCAGTGCTAGAGATCCGTACAGGGCGGTAGAGGAGCCCCAGCATTTT. It translates to CSARDPYRAVEEPQHF.

In its sample, this clonotype was seen a few times. The V and J genes are TRBV6-6 and TRBJ1-2, with 8 nucleotides matching TRBD1. Germline loops: CDR1 MNHNY, CDR2 SVGAGI (reference sequence). V trimming: 8 bases; J trimming: 3 bases; junction bases outside the gene matches: 11. This CDR3 is built from 15 residues. The CDR3 nucleotides are TGTGCCAGCCACGACACCGGACAGGGAGACTATGGCTACACCTTC. This gives the protein CASHDTGQGDYGYTF.

This clonotype was detected many times. The chain recombines TRBV12-3 or TRBV12-4 with TRBJ2-5; D perhaps matches TRBD2 (6 bases). The V gene lost 6 bases and the J gene lost 3 bases, with 14 bases spanning the gap. The CDR3 is 14 residues long. CDR3 protein: CASSPFGGKETQYF. CDR3 sequence (DNA): TGTGCCAGCAGCCCTTTCGGCGGGAAAGAGACCCAGTACTTC.

This clonotype has a count of ten or more. The chain combines TRBV11-2 with TRBJ1-2; 7 bases match TRBD1. The CDR3 sequence is 14 residues long. Per the germline V gene, CDR1 is SGHAT and CDR2 is FQNNGV. V trimming: 4 bases; J trimming: 7 bases; junction bases outside the gene matches: 9. CDR3 sequence: CASSSRQGSSGYTF. The CDR3 region has the DNA TGTGCCAGCAGCTCAAGACAGGGTTCGTCTGGCTACACCTTC.

This sequence joins TRBV12-3 or TRBV12-4 and TRBJ1-5; TRBD1 matches at 7 bases. After removal of 6 bases from V and 0 bases from J, the junction contained 5 bases not matched to a gene. CDR3 size: 15 residues. The chain's CDR3 is CASSQGQLSNQPQHF. The DNA of the CDR3 is TGTGCCAGCAGCCAGGGACAGCTTAGCAATCAGCCCCAGCATTTT.